This record covers a single TCR beta chain. Its target is unknown. With a J-beta primer mix and a sample-barcoded 5' primer, a second PCR ran roughly 6 to 11 cycles. TCRdb re-called the 5' RACE reads through MiXCR, storing one row per CDR3 protein. The table records over 950,000 distinct CDR3 sequences, 35% to 40% of them present only once. The data were obtained in a study of blood T cells in healthy people across ages. Regarding the study as a whole: Higher diversity, along with more naive CD4+ cells, distinguished long-lived donors from aged donors. The recorded TCR beta diversity per million T cells decreased in a roughly linear manner with age.

Isolated PBMCs totaled at least 7 million in each sample. The germline CDR1 and CDR2 sequences are LGHNA and YSLEER. The CDR3 runs 15 residues. V was cut by 4 bases and J by 2 bases, with 12 bases left in between. This clonotype was sampled from a man between 18 and 35 years old in good health. What was sequenced was blood. This rearrangement joins TRBV4-3 to TRBJ2-1, with TRBD1 as a possible D gene (5 bases). CDR3 residues: CASSLEQVPYNEQFF. The DNA of the CDR3 is TGCGCCAGCAGCCTTGAACAGGTTCCCTACAATGAGCAGTTCTTC.